What follows is one TCR beta chain and its context. It lacks a known antigen. Base qualities are not recorded, but no much larger clone differs from it by a single base. V drops 0 bases and J drops 11 bases, leaving 10 bases in between. The germline V gene encodes CDR1 LGHDT and CDR2 YNNKEL (reference sequence). The CDR3 contains 13 residues, cysteine and phenylalanine counted. Only the CDR3 part of the read is kept: 39 bases, read in frame from the first base. TCRbeta CDR3 regions were amplified from genomic DNA by means of the immunoSEQ Assay, a bias-controlled multiplex PCR. In the paper's pipeline: Nucleated cell counts per sample were estimated from amplification of reference gene primers within the assay. Sequence reads were collapsed and filtered to measure the absolute abundance of every unique TCRbeta CDR3 rearrangement. For each sample, productive Simpson clonality was calculated by taking the square root of Simpson's diversity index across productive rearrangements. TCRdb re-hosts the immuneACCESS table, in-frame sequences only. Its copies lack some clones; in the studies checked, an unresolved V gene accounts for under half of them, and the cause for the rest is not known. D and trimming were read from the DNA, whereas the V and J calls and clone size are those reported in that table. The sample profile shows around 250,000 clones; about 83% of them were found once. The ten largest clones take up 1.5% to 1.9% of the sample.

The data stem from a study of blood T cell repertoires in COVID-19 (TCRdb year 2020). Some background on the complete study: The collaborator samples originated in the United States, Italy and Spain and spanned the acute and convalescent phases of COVID-19. Samples came from the ongoing ImmuneRACE study (first 160 participants) plus 1,254 subjects from 6 global collaborators. Subjects who had been exposed to COVID-19, were actively infected with it, or had recovered from it provided the deeply sampled blood TCRbeta repertoires that made up the dataset. HLA class I and class II types, where available, came from metadata supplied by the sample provider rather than from assay-based typing. The material from the prospective study consisted of cDNA or gDNA derived from T cells, B-cell-depleted T cells, or PBMCs. A de-identified subject ID, COVID-19 status, age in years and sex were almost always included in the sample metadata. The repertoires were released in a freely available public database intended as a resource for research on the immune response to SARS-CoV-2. The research as a whole found: The quantity of clinical and demographic metadata differed by source and by participant and was supplied without curation.

Another Seattle source contributed samples from volunteer blood donors who had recovered from COVID-19. The collaborating institutions used their own protocols to collect whole blood in K2EDTA tubes. For TCRbeta analysis, collaborator samples were shipped as frozen whole blood, as isolated PBMCs, or as DNA extracted from either sample type. Recombination linked TRBV3-1 (or the pseudogene TRBV3-2) to TRBJ1-4, and perhaps TRBD1 as D gene, on 5 matching bases. The sample was peripheral blood. This clonotype was obtained from a woman aged 40 to 50 who had recovered from COVID-19. Here the CDR3 is given as CASSQELSGKLFF. The DNA reads TGTGCCAGCAGCCAAGAACTATCAGGGAAACTGTTTTTT.